This TCR beta chain is drawn from a study of blood T cells in healthy people across ages. Study-wide results and limits: Whereas aged donors had fewer naive CD4+ cells, long-lived donors had more of them and higher diversity.

Alongside a J-beta primer mix, a sample-barcoded 5' primer served in a second PCR lasting roughly 7 to 12 cycles. TCRdb reanalysed the 5' RACE reads using MiXCR and keeps one entry per CDR3 protein. The table shows approximately 900,000 distinct CDR3 sequences, with around 48% occurring only once. The sample holds a few counts of this clonotype. Its target is not known. The CDR3 totals 16 residues. Per the germline V gene, CDR1 is SGDLS and CDR2 is YYNGEE. V was pared by 1 base and J by 7 bases, with 18 bases between. The clonotype was recovered from a man aged 25 to 40 in good health. The V gene is TRBV9, the J gene TRBJ2-1; possible D gene TRBD2, 7 bases. Source material: blood. The CDR3 nucleotides read TGTGCCAGCAGCGTATTAGGGGCGGGGGCCGGGAATGAGCAGTTCTTC. It translates to CASSVLGAGAGNEQFF. The whole variable domain, filled in from reference TRBV9 and TRBJ2-1, reads DSGVTQTPKHLITATGQRVTLRCSPRSGDLSVYWYQQSLDQGLQFLIQYYNGEERAKGNILERFSAQQFPDLHSELNLSSLELGDSALYFCASSVLGAGAGNEQFFGPGTRLTVL.